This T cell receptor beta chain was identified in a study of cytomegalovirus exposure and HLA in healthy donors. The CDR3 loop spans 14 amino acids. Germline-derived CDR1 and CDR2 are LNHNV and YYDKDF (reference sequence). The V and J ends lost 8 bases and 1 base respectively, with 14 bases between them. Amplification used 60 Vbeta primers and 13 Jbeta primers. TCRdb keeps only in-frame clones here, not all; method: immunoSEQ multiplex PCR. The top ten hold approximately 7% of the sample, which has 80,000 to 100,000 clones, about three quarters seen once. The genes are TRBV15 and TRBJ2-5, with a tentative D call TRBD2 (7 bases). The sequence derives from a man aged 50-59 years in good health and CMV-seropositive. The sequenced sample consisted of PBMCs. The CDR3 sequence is CATGGGGLQETQYF. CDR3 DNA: TGTGCCACCGGTGGCGGGGGCCTCCAAGAGACCCAGTACTTC.